The T cell receptor beta chain under discussion was sequenced for a study of T cell changes during pregnancy in multiple sclerosis. Data came from immunoSEQ multiplex PCR; TCRdb stores just in-frame clones and leaves some out. The sample shows more than 80,000 clones, approximately 91% of them seen only once. Germline V gives CDR1 SGHNT, CDR2 YYREEE (reference sequence). The germline V and J ends were trimmed by 3 bases and 5 bases, with 12 bases remaining between them. CDR3 length equals 13 residues. The material sequenced was PBMCs, taken in the first trimester of pregnancy. V usage is TRBV5-4 and J usage is TRBJ2-7, with D tentatively TRBD1 (6 bases). The TCR was taken from a female donor in good health, serving as a control in a pregnancy study. Some clones in this sample may be carry-over from other donors' samples. CDR3 protein: CASSSPDSDEQYF. The CDR3 nucleotides read TGTGCCAGCAGCTCGCCGGACAGCGACGAGCAGTACTTC. Filled out from reference TRBV5-4 and TRBJ2-7, the complete variable domain reads ETGVTQSPTHLIKTRGQQVTLRCSSQSGHNTVSWYQQALGQGPQFIFQYYREEENGRGNFPPRFSGLQFPNYSSELNVNALELDDSALYLCASSSPDSDEQYFGPGTRLTVT.